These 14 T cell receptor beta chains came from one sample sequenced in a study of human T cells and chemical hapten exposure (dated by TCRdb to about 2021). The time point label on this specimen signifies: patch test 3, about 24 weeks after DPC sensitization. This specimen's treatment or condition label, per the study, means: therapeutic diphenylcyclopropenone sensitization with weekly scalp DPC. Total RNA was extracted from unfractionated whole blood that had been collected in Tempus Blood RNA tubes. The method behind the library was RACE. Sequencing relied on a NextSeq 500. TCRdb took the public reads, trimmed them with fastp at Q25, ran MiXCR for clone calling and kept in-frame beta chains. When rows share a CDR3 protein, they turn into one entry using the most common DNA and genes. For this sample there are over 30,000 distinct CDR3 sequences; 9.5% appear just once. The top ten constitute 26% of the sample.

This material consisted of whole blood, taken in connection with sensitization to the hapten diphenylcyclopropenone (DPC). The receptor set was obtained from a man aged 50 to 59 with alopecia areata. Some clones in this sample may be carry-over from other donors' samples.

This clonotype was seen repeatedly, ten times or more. CDR3 region: CASSASWGETGEKLFF. CDR3 bases: TGTGCCAGCAGTGCCAGCTGGGGGGAGACGGGTGAAAAACTGTTTTTT. The chain employs TRBV6-1 and TRBJ1-4; perhaps TRBD1 as D (5 bases). The germline gives CDR1 MNHNS, CDR2 SASEGT. The CDR3 spans 16 residues. Trimming removed 4 bases at V and 7 bases at J, with 19 bases between.

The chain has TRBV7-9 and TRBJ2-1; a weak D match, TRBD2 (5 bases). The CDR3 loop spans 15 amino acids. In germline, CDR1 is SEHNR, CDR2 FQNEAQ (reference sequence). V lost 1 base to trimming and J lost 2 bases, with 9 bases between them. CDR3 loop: CASSLVEEAYNEQFF. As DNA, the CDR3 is TGTGCCAGCAGCTTAGTTGAGGAGGCCTACAATGAGCAGTTCTTC.

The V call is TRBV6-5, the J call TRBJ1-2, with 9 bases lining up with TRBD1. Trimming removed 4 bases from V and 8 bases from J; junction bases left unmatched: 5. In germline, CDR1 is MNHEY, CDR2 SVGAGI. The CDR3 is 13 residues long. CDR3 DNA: TGTGCCAGCAGTTCTCGGACAGGGGTAGGCTACACCTTC. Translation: CASSSRTGVGYTF.

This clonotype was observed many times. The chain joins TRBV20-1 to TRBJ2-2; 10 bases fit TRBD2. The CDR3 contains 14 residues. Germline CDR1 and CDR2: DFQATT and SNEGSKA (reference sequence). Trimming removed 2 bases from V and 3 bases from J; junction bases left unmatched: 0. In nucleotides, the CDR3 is TGCAGTGCTAGACTAGCGGGAGACACCGGGGAGCTGTTTTTT. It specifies CSARLAGDTGELFF.

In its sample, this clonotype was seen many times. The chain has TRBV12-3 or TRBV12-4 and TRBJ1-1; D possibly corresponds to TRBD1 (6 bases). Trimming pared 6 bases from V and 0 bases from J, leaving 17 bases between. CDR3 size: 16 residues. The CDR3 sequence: CASSLDAQGMNTEAFF. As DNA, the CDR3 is TGTGCCAGCAGCCTGGACGCGCAGGGGATGAACACTGAAGCTTTCTTT.

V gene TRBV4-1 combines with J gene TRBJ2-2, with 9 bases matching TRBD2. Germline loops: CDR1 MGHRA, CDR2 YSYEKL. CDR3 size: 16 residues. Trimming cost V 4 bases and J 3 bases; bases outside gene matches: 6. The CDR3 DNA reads TGCGCCAGCAGCCTTACTAGCGGGTTCGACACCGGGGAGCTGTTTTTT. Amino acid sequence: CASSLTSGFDTGELFF.

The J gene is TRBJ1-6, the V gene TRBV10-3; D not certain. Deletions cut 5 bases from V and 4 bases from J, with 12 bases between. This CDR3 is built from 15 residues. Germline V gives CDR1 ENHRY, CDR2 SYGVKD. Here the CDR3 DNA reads TGTGCCATCAGTAGTGAGGACGGGTATAATTCACCCCTCCACTTT. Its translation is CAISSEDGYNSPLHF.

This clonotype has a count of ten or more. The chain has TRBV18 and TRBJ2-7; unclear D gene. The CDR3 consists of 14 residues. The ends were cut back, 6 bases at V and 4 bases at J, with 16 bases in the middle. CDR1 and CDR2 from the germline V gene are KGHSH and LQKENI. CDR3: CASSLKVPEYEQYF. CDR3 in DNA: TGTGCCAGCTCTTTGAAAGTGCCGGAGTACGAGCAGTACTTC.

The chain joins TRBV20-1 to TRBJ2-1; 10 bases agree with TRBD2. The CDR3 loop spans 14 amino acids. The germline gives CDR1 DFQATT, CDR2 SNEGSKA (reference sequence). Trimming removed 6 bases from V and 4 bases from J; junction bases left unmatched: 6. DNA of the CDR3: TGCAGTGCCTCCCGGGGACTAGCGTACAATGAGCAGTTCTTC. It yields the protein CSASRGLAYNEQFF.

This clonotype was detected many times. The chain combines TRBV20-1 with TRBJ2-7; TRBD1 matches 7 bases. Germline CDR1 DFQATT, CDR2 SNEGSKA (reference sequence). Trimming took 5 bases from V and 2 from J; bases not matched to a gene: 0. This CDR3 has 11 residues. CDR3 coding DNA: TGCAGTGCTGGGACAGCCTACGAGCAGTACTTC. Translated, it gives CSAGTAYEQYF.

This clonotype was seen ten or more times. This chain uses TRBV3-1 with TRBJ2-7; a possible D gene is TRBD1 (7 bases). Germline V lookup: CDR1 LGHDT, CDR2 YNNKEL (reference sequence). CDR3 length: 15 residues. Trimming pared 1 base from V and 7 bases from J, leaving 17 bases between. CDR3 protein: CASSQVPAGGQEQYF. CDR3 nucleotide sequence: TGTGCCAGCAGCCAAGTTCCCGCAGGGGGGCAGGAGCAGTACTTC.

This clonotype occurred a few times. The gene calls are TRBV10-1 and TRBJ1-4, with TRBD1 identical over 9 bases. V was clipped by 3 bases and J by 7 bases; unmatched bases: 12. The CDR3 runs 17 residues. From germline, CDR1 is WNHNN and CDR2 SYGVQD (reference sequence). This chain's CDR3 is CASSEIRGTGRGEKLFF. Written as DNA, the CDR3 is TGCGCCAGCAGTGAAATTCGTGGGACAGGGCGCGGTGAAAAACTGTTTTTT.

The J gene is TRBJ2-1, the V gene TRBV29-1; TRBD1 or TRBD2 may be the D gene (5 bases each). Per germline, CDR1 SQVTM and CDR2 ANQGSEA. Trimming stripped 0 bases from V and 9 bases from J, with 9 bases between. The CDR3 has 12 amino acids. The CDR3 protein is CSVEDIGAEQFF. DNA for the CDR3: TGCAGCGTTGAAGATATCGGGGCTGAGCAGTTCTTC.

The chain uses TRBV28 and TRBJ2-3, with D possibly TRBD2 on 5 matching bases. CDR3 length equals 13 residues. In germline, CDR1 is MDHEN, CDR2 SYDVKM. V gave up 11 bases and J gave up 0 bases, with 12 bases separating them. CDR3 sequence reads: CAGTDSSTDTQYF. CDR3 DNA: TGTGCCGGAACGGACTCTAGCACAGATACGCAGTATTTT.